Below, 16 T cell receptor beta chains from the same sample are listed, as sequenced in a study of control samples from healthy donors and cancer patients. Profiled with immunoSEQ multiplex PCR; TCRdb holds only in-frame clones, not every one. The table lists fewer than 65,000 clones, roughly 87% of them singletons. Sequencing was performed on PBMCs. These receptors were taken from a man in his forties with colorectal cancer.

The CDR3 loop reads CSVSGLAGSSSYNEQFF. The CDR3 nucleotides are TGCAGCGTTTCGGGACTAGCGGGAAGTAGCTCCTACAATGAGCAGTTCTTC. J is TRBJ2-1 and V is TRBV29-1; 13 bases are shared with TRBD2. The germline V gene has CDR1 SQVTM and CDR2 ANQGSEA. Germline trimming cut 5 bases from V and 0 bases from J; bases unmatched to any gene: 7. This CDR3 has 17 amino acids.

This sequence joins TRBV19 and TRBJ1-5; D not resolved. There are 15 residues in the CDR3. Germline assignment: CDR1 LNHDA and CDR2 SQIVND (reference sequence). The V and J ends lost 3 bases and 0 bases respectively, with 9 bases between them. The DNA for the CDR3 is TGTGCCAGTAGTATCTTAGAAAATAGCAATCAGCCCCAGCATTTT. Translation: CASSILENSNQPQHF.

This clone was recorded only once. J is TRBJ1-3 and V is TRBV6-1, with 9 bases aligning to TRBD1. This CDR3 is 15 amino acids long. V lost 3 bases to trimming and J lost 5 bases; unmatched junction nucleotides: 5. The germline CDR1 and CDR2 sequences are MNHNS and SASEGT. The chain's CDR3 is CASSDPTGGRNTIYF. The CDR3 coding sequence is TGTGCCAGCAGTGACCCGACAGGGGGAAGAAACACCATATATTTT.

This chain connects TRBV27 to TRBJ1-4; possible D gene TRBD1, 5 bases. The CDR3 is made up of 14 amino acids. Trimming removed 7 bases at V and 4 bases at J, with 13 bases between. Germline V gene data show CDR1 as MNHEY and CDR2 as SMNVEV (reference sequence). CDR3 residues: CASKKGTHNEKLFF. As DNA, the CDR3 is TGTGCCAGCAAGAAGGGGACCCATAATGAAAAACTGTTTTTT.

This sequence joins TRBV2 and TRBJ2-6; D is uncertain. Trimming shortened V by 4 bases and J by 2 bases, and 6 bases separated the two germline ends. Germline CDR1 SNHLY, CDR2 FYNNEI. There are 14 residues in the CDR3. CDR3 sequence: CASSASTGANVLTF. In DNA, the CDR3 is TGTGCCAGCAGTGCTTCAACTGGGGCCAACGTCCTGACTTTC.

This rearrangement joins TRBV14 to TRBJ2-2; D is uncertain. The germline V and J ends were trimmed by 3 bases and 1 base, with 3 bases remaining between them. From germline, CDR1 is SGHDN and CDR2 FVKESK. The CDR3 has 13 residues. The CDR3 coding sequence is TGTGCCAGCAGCCAGCTGAACACCGGGGAGCTGTTTTTT. Encoded protein: CASSQLNTGELFF.

The CDR3 loop is CASSSTTPPGELFF. The CDR3 DNA reads TGTGCCAGCTCATCGACTACCCCTCCCGGGGAGCTGTTTTTT. The J gene is TRBJ2-2, the V gene TRBV18, with D perhaps matching TRBD2 (5 bases). Trimming left V 5 bases short and J 6 bases short, with 13 bases between. There are 14 residues in the CDR3. Per the germline V gene, CDR1 is KGHSH and CDR2 is LQKENI.

The rearrangement joins TRBV20-1 to TRBJ1-1; no clear D. The CDR3 extends over 10 amino acids. Trimming stripped 6 bases from V and 7 bases from J, with 9 bases between. CDR1 is DFQATT, CDR2 SNEGSKA, per germline (reference sequence). As DNA, the CDR3 is TGCAGTGCCGCACTGCTTGAAGCTTTCTTT. It specifies CSAALLEAFF.

V gene TRBV28 combines with J gene TRBJ2-1; a weak D match, TRBD2 (6 bases). The CDR3 contains 12 residues. Germline V gene lookup returns CDR1 MDHEN and CDR2 SYDVKM. V lost 4 bases to trimming and J lost 7 bases, with 8 bases between them. CDR3 nucleotides: TGTGCCAGCAGTTCGGGACTGAATGAGCAGTTCTTC. Translation: CASSSGLNEQFF.

The rearrangement joins TRBV5-1 to TRBJ1-1, with TRBD1 as a possible D gene (5 bases). Between the trimmed V and J ends, which lost 4 bases and 5 bases, there was a span of 15 bases. The CDR3 covers 14 residues. The V gene's germline CDR1 is SGHRS and CDR2 YFSETQ. The chain's CDR3 is CASSPRGGVTEAFF. CDR3 bases: TGCGCCAGCAGCCCGAGGGGAGGGGTTACTGAAGCTTTCTTT. The full variable domain, completed using reference TRBV5-1 and TRBJ1-1, is KAGVTQTPRYLIKTRGQQVTLSCSPISGHRSVSWYQQTPGQGLQFLFEYFSETQRNKGNFPGRFSGRQFSNSRSEMNVSTLELGDSALYLCASSPRGGVTEAFFGQGTRLTVV.

This clone was counted between two and nine times. This chain uses TRBV11-3 with TRBJ1-5; D gene ambiguous. The CDR3 contains 14 residues. V lost 7 bases, J lost 0 bases, and 10 bases lay in between. Germline values: CDR1 SGHNT, CDR2 YENEEA. The CDR3 is CASTPEISNQPQHF. The CDR3 bases are TGTGCCAGCACCCCAGAAATTAGCAATCAGCCCCAGCATTTT. The variable domain in full, with the rest retrieved from reference TRBV11-3 and TRBJ1-5, is EAGVVQSPRYKIIEKKQPVAFWCNPISGHNTLYWYLQNLGQGPELLIRYENEEAVDDSQLPKDRFSAERLKGVDSTLKIQPAELGDSAVYLCASTPEISNQPQHFGDGTRLSIL.

This clone was seen only once. The rearrangement links TRBV10-3 to TRBJ2-7; 8 bases fit TRBD2. This CDR3 spans 16 amino acids. The germline V gene encodes CDR1 ENHRY and CDR2 SYGVKD. V lost 3 bases to trimming and J lost 2 bases; unmatched junction nucleotides: 9. The CDR3 region is CAISDSTGTRTYEQYF. The CDR3 DNA reads TGTGCCATCAGTGATAGCACCGGGACTAGAACCTACGAGCAGTACTTC.

This clone was counted once. The gene calls are TRBV5-1 and TRBJ2-1; D is unresolved. This CDR3 contains 15 residues. The germline V and J ends were trimmed by 4 bases and 0 bases, with 11 bases remaining between them. Germline CDR1 reads SGHRS; CDR2 reads YFSETQ. CDR3 protein: CASSQDQSSYNEQFF. The CDR3 coding sequence is TGCGCCAGCAGCCAGGACCAGAGCTCCTACAATGAGCAGTTCTTC. The full variable domain, in which reference TRBV5-1 and TRBJ2-1 provide the parts outside the CDR3, is KAGVTQTPRYLIKTRGQQVTLSCSPISGHRSVSWYQQTPGQGLQFLFEYFSETQRNKGNFPGRFSGRQFSNSRSEMNVSTLELGDSALYLCASSQDQSSYNEQFFGPGTRLTVL.

V and J are TRBV27 and TRBJ2-2; 9 positions match TRBD2. In germline, CDR1 is MNHEY, CDR2 SMNVEV (reference sequence). The V and J ends lost 6 bases and 3 bases, in that order; junction bases with no gene match: 11. CDR3 size: 17 residues. The CDR3 here is CASSNEASGVDTGELFF. The CDR3 region has the DNA TGTGCCAGCAGCAACGAGGCTAGCGGGGTCGACACCGGGGAGCTGTTTTTT.

The chain joins TRBV18 to TRBJ2-4, with D tentatively TRBD1 (5 bases). V lost 3 bases and J 0 bases, leaving 15 bases between the germline ends. Germline CDR1 is KGHSH and CDR2 is LQKENI. CDR3 size: 17 residues. CDR3 bases: TGTGCCAGCTCACCCCGTAGGGCAGGGCTAGCCAAAAACATTCAGTACTTC. This sequence encodes CASSPRRAGLAKNIQYF.

The genes are TRBV28 and TRBJ2-3; TRBD2 matches 14 bases. Germline V gene data show CDR1 as MDHEN and CDR2 as SYDVKM. The CDR3 totals 15 residues. Trimming at V came to 6 bases and at J to 4 bases, leaving 3 bases not matched to a gene. As DNA, the CDR3 is TGTGCCAGCAGGACTAGCGGGAGGGAAGCAGATACGCAGTATTTT. Translating it yields CASRTSGREADTQYF. The entire variable domain, with the rest obtained from reference TRBV28 and TRBJ2-3, is as follows: DVKVTQSSRYLVKRTGEKVFLECVQDMDHENMFWYRQDPGLGLRLIYFSYDVKMKEKGDIPEGYSVSREKKERFSLILESASTNQTSMYLCASRTSGREADTQYFGPGTRLTVL.